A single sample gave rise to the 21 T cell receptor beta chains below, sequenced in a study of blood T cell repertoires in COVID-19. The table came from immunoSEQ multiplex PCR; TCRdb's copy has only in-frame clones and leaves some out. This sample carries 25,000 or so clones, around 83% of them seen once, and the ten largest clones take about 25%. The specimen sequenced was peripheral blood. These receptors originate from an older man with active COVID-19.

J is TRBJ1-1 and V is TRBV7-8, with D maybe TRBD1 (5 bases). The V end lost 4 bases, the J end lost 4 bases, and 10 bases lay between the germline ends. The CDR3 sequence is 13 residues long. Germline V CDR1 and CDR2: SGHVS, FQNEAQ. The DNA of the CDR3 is TGTGCCAGCAGCTCGCCTAGGGGCACTGAAGCTTTCTTT. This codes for CASSSPRGTEAFF.

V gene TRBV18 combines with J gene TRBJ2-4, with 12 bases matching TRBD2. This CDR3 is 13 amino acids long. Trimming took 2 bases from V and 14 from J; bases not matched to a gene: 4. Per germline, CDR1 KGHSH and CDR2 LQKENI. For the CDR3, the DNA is TGTGCCAGCTCACCAGGGACTAGCGGGCGGGAGTACTTC. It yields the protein CASSPGTSGREYF.

CDR3 in amino acids: CASRRGWEGTEAFF. The CDR3 nucleotides are TGTGCCAGCAGGAGGGGTTGGGAGGGGACTGAAGCTTTCTTT. This chain uses TRBV6-5 with TRBJ1-1, with TRBD1 as a possible D gene (5 bases). The CDR3 contains 14 residues. V was pared by 6 bases and J by 5 bases, with 16 bases between. Germline V gene data show CDR1 as MNHEY and CDR2 as SVGAGI.

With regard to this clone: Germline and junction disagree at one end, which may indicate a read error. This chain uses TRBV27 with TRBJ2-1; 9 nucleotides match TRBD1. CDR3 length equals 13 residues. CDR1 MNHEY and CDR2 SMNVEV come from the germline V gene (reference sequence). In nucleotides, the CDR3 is TGTGCCAGCAGTCGTTTTCAGGGGACAGGGTACCTCTTC. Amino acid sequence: CASSRFQGTGYLF.

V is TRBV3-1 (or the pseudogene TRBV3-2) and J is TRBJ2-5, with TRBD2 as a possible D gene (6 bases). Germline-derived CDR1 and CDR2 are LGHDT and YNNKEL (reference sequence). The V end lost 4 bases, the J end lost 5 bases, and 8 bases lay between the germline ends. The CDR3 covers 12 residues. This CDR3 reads CASSPSGETQYF. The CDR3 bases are TGTGCCAGCAGCCCGAGCGGGGAGACCCAGTACTTC.

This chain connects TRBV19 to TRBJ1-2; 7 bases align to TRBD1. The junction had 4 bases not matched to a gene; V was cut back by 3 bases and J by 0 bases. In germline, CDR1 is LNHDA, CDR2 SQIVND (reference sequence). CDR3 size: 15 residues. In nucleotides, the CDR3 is TGTGCCAGTAGTATGCCGGGACAGACTAACTATGGCTACACCTTC. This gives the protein CASSMPGQTNYGYTF. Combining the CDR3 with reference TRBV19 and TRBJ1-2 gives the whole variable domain DGGITQSPKYLFRKEGQNVTLSCEQNLNHDAMYWYRQDPGQGLRLIYYSQIVNDFQKGDIAEGYSVSREKKESFPLTVTSAQKNPTAFYLCASSMPGQTNYGYTFGSGTRLTVV.

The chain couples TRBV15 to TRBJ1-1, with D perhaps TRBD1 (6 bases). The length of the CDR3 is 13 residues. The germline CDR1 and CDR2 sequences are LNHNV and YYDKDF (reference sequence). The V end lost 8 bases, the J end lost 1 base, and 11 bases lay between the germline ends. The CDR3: CATQGQTNTEAFF. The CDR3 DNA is TGTGCCACCCAAGGACAGACGAACACTGAAGCTTTCTTT.

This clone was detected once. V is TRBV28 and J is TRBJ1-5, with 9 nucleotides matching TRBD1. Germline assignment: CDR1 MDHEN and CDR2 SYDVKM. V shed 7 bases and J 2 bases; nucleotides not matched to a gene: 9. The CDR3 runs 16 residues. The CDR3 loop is CASTETGGSGNQPQHF. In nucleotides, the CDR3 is TGTGCCAGCACCGAGACAGGGGGGAGCGGCAATCAGCCCCAGCATTTT.

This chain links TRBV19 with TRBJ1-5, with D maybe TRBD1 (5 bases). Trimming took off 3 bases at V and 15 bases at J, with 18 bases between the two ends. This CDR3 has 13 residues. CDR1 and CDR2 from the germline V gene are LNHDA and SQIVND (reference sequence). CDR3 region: CASSMGRGSHGHF. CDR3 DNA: TGTGCCAGTAGTATGGGGCGGGGATCCCACGGGCATTTT.

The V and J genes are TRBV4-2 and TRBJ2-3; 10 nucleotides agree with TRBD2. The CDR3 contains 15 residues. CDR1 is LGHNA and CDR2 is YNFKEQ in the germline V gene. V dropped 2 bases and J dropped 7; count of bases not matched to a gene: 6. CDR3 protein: CASSQLAGDVNTQYF. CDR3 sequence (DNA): TGTGCCAGCAGCCAACTAGCGGGAGATGTAAATACGCAGTATTTT.

This CDR3 reads CASSTGTGVHEQYF. DNA for the CDR3: TGTGCCAGCAGTACCGGGACAGGGGTACACGAGCAGTACTTC. The rearrangement links TRBV28 to TRBJ2-7, with 10 bases identical to TRBD1. CDR1 and CDR2 (germline): MDHEN, SYDVKM. The junction had 6 bases not matched to a gene; V was cut back by 5 bases and J by 5 bases. The CDR3 covers 14 residues.

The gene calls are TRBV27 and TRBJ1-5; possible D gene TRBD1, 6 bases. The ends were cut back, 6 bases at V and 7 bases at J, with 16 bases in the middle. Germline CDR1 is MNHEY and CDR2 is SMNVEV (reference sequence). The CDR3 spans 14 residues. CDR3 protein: CASRTGGQRQPQHF. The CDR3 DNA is TGTGCCAGCAGGACAGGTGGCCAGCGGCAGCCCCAGCATTTT.

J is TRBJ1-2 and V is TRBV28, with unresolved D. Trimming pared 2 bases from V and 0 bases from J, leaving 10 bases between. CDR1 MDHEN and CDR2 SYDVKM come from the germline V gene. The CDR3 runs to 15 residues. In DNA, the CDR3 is TGTGCCAGCAGTTTAGTCGCAGGTCCTAACTATGGCTACACCTTC. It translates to CASSLVAGPNYGYTF.

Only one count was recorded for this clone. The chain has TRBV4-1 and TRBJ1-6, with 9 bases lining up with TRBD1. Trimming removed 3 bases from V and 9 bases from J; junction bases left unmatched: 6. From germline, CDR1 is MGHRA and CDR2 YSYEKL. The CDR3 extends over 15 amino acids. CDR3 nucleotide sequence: TGCGCCAGCAGCCAGGGACAGGGTCGAAGTTCACCCCTCCACTTT. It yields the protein CASSQGQGRSSPLHF.

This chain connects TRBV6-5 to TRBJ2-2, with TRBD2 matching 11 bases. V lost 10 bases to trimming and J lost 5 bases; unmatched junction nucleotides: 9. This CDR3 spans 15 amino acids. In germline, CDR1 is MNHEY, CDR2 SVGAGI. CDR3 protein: CAISVLAGGTGELFF. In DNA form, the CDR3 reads TGTGCCATCTCGGTCCTAGCGGGGGGAACCGGGGAGCTGTTTTTT.

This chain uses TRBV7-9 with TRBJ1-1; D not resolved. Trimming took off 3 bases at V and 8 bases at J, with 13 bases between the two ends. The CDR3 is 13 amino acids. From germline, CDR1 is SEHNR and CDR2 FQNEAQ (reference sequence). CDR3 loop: CASSLDGDEEAFF. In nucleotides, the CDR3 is TGTGCCAGCAGCTTGGACGGGGATGAGGAAGCTTTCTTT.

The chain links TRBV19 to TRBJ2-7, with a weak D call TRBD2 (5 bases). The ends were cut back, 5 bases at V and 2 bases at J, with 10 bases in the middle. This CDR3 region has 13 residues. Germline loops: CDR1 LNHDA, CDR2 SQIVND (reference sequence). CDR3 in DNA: TGTGCCAGTAGTCTTGGACTTACCTACGAGCAGTACTTC. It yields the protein CASSLGLTYEQYF.

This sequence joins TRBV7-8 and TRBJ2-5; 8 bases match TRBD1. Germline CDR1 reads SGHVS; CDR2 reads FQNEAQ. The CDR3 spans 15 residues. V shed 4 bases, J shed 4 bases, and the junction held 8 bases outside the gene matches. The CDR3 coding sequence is TGTGCCAGCAGCTCGCCCAGGGGGCGGGGAGAGACCCAGTACTTC. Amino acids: CASSSPRGRGETQYF.

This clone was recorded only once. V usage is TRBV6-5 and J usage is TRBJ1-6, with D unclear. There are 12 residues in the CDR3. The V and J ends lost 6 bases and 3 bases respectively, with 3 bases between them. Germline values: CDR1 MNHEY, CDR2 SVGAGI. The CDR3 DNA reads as TGTGCCAGCAGCCGCTATAATTCACCCCTCCACTTT. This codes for CASSRYNSPLHF.

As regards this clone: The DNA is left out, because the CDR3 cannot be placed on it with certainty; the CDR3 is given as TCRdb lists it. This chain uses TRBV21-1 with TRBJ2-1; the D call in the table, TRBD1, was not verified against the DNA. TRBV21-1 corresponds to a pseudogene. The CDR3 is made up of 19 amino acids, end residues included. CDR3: CASSPEWAPGTGNYNEQFF.

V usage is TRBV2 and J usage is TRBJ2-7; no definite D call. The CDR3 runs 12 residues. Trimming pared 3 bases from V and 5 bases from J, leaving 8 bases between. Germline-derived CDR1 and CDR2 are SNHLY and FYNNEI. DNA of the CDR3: TGTGCCAGCAGTGACCAGTTAAACGAGCAGTACTTC. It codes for CASSDQLNEQYF.